A selection of T cell receptor beta chains follows, all from one sample in a study of blood T cells in healthy people across ages. Each CDR3 protein is one row after TCRdb ran MiXCR on the 5' RACE reads. The sample has fewer than 900,000 distinct CDR3 sequences; approximately 43% are singletons. The sample was blood. Receptors originate from a woman in her sixties in good health. CDR3s include the opening cysteine and the closing phenylalanine or tryptophan. The order of the fields is V gene, clone size, D gene, J gene, CDR3 DNA, CDR3 protein. D genes are given only for firm matches. For some rows the clone size is stated as once, few or many, or as a class when expanded; others skip it.

v_call: TRBV5-1; clone_size: few; d_call: TRBD1; j_call: TRBJ1-6; cdr3_nt: TGCGCCAGCAGCCAGCATGGACAGGGAAATAATTCACCCCTCCACTTT; cdr3_aa: CASSQHGQGNNSPLHF
v_call: TRBV2; clone_size: few; d_call: NA; j_call: TRBJ2-5; cdr3_nt: TGTGCCAGCAGGTACAGGGTAATAATCGGGGACAATGAGCAGTACTTC; cdr3_aa: CASRYRVIIGDNEQYF
v_call: TRBV3-1; clone_size: NA; d_call: NA; j_call: TRBJ1-5; cdr3_nt: TGTGCCAGCAGCCAAGAAGGGAATAATCAGCCCCAGCATTTT; cdr3_aa: CASSQEGNNQPQHF
v_call: TRBV29-1; clone_size: NA; d_call: NA; j_call: TRBJ2-7; cdr3_nt: TGCAGCGTTGGTTTATCTTACTACGAGCAGTACTTC; cdr3_aa: CSVGLSYYEQYF
v_call: TRBV20-1; clone_size: NA; d_call: NA; j_call: TRBJ1-1; cdr3_nt: TGCAGTGCTAGGATCGGTTCTATGAACACTGAAGCTTTCTTT; cdr3_aa: CSARIGSMNTEAFF
v_call: TRBV20-1; clone_size: few; d_call: TRBD2; j_call: TRBJ2-3; cdr3_nt: TGCAGTGCTAGACCCCGGACTAGCGGGTCGTCTAGCACAGATACGCAGTATTTT; cdr3_aa: CSARPRTSGSSSTDTQYF
v_call: TRBV4-3; clone_size: NA; d_call: NA; j_call: TRBJ2-5; cdr3_nt: TGCGCCAGCAGCCAGAACAGGTTGGATAGGGAGACCCAGTACTTC; cdr3_aa: CASSQNRLDRETQYF
v_call: TRBV7-2; clone_size: NA; d_call: NA; j_call: TRBJ1-6; cdr3_nt: TGTGCCAGCAGCCCGAGCCAGGGCAGCTTCCTTTCACCCCTCCACTTT; cdr3_aa: CASSPSQGSFLSPLHF
v_call: TRBV15; clone_size: NA; d_call: NA; j_call: TRBJ2-5; cdr3_nt: TGTGCCACCATCGGGTCTCTGGGAGAGACCCAGTACTTC; cdr3_aa: CATIGSLGETQYF
v_call: TRBV7-2; clone_size: few; d_call: TRBD1; j_call: TRBJ2-7; cdr3_nt: TGTGCCAGCAGCTACCTTTCGGACAGGGTATCGAACTACGAGCAGTACTTC; cdr3_aa: CASSYLSDRVSNYEQYF
v_call: TRBV2; clone_size: once; d_call: NA; j_call: TRBJ1-1; cdr3_nt: TGTGCCAGCCACCTTGGCAACGCTGAAGCTTTCTTT; cdr3_aa: CASHLGNAEAFF
v_call: TRBV7-2; clone_size: once; d_call: NA; j_call: TRBJ2-7; cdr3_nt: TGTGCCAGCAGCTTATGGGCAGGGATTGCTGACGAGCAGTACTTC; cdr3_aa: CASSLWAGIADEQYF
v_call: TRBV13; clone_size: NA; d_call: TRBD2; j_call: TRBJ2-1; cdr3_nt: TGTGCCAGCAGCGTCCCTTTAACGGGGGGGCCTGATGAGCAGTTCTTC; cdr3_aa: CASSVPLTGGPDEQFF
v_call: TRBV4-3; clone_size: many; d_call: TRBD2; j_call: TRBJ2-1; cdr3_nt: TGCGCCAGCAGCCAAGATAGCTGGACTAGCGGGAGAAACAATGAGCAGTTCTTC; cdr3_aa: CASSQDSWTSGRNNEQFF
v_call: TRBV24-1; clone_size: NA; d_call: NA; j_call: TRBJ2-7; cdr3_nt: TGTGCCACCAGTGATTTGGATGGGAATTCCTACAATGAGCAGTACTTC; cdr3_aa: CATSDLDGNSYNEQYF
v_call: TRBV2; clone_size: NA; d_call: TRBD1; j_call: TRBJ2-3; cdr3_nt: TGTGCCAGCAAGGGAATGACAGGGGGTGCAGATACGCAGTATTTT; cdr3_aa: CASKGMTGGADTQYF
v_call: TRBV7-3; clone_size: NA; d_call: NA; j_call: TRBJ2-2; cdr3_nt: TGTGCCAGCAGCCAGACTAGTCAACCCACCGGGGAGCTGTTTTTT; cdr3_aa: CASSQTSQPTGELFF